This record covers a single TCR beta chain. The data stem from a study of blood T cell repertoires in COVID-19. Turning to the study itself: Samples of COVID-19 (acute and convalescent) were obtained from the United States, Italy and Spain. The cDNA or gDNA used as material had been derived from T cells, B-cell-depleted T cells, or PBMCs.

Using immunoSEQ multiplex PCR, the repertoire was profiled, and TCRdb retains in-frame clones only, with some absent. Of under 300,000 clones listed, approximately 83% were seen once; the top ten hold about 3.4%. Recruits, aged about 18 to 100 years, lived in 24 US areas. The recovered donors of Cohort 3 showed two negative PCRs, clearance, or symptom resolution. J gave up 5 bases and V 3 bases, and 10 bases lay outside the gene matches. CDR3 length equals 16 residues. Looked up from germline, CDR1 is KGHSH and CDR2 is LQKENI. This receptor was obtained from a middle-aged man who had recovered from COVID-19. Specimen: PBMCs or T cells enriched from blood (not recorded which). J is TRBJ2-3 and V is TRBV18; TRBD1 matches at 8 bases. The CDR3 sequence is CASSPIPGGVGDTQYF. DNA of the CDR3: TGTGCCAGCTCACCCATACCAGGGGGCGTGGGAGATACGCAGTATTTT.